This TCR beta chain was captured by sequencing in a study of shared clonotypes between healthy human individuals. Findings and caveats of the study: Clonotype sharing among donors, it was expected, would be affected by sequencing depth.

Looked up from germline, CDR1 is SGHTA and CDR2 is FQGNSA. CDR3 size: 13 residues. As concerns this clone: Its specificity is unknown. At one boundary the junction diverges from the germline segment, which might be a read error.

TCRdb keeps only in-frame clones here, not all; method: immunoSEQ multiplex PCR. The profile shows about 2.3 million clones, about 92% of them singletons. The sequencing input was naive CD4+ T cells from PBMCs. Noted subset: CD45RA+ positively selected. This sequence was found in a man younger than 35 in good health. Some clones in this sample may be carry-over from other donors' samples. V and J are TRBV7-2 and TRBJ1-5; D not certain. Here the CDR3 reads CASSLGVADPQHF. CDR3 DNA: TGTGCCAGCAGTTTAGGCGTCGCGGATCCCCAGCATTTT.